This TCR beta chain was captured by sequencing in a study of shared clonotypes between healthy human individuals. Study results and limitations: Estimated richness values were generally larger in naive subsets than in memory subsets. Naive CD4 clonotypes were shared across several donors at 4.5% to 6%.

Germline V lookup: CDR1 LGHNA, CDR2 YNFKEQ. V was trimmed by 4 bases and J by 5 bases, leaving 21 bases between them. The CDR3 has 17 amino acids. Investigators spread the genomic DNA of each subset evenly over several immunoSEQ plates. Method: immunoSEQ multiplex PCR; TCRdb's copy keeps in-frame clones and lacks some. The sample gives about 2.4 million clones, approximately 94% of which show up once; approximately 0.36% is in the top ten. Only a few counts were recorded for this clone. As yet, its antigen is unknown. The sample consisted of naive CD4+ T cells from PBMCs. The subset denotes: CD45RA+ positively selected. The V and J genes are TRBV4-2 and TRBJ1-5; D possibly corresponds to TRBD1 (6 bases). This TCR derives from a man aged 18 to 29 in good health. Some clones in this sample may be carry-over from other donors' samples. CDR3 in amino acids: CASSPSTSDSSYQPQHF. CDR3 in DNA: TGTGCCAGCAGCCCCTCTACCTCGGACAGCTCCTATCAGCCCCAGCATTTT.